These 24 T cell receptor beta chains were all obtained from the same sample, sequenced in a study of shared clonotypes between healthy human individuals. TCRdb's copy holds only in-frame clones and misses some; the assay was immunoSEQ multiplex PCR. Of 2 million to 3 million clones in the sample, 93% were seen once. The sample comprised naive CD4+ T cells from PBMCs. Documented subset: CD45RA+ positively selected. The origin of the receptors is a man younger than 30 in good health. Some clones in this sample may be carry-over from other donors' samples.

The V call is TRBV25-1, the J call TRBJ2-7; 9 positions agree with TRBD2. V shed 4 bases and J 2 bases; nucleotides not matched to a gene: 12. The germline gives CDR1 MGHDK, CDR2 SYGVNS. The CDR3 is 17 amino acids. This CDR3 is CASSGRRGAGGPYEQYF. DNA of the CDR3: TGTGCCAGCAGTGGTAGAAGGGGGGCGGGAGGGCCCTACGAGCAGTACTTC.

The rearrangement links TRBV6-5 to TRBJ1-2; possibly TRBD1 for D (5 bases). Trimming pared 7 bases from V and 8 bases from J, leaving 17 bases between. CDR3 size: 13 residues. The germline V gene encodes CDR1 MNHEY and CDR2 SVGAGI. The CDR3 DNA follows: TGTGCCAGCACAGAGGGGAAGCGGCGGGGCTACACCTTC. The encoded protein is CASTEGKRRGYTF.

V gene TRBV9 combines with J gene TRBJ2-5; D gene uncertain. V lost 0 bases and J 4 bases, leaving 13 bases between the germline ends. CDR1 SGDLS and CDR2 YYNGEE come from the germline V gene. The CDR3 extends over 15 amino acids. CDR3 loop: CASSVALSRGETQYF. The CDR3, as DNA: TGTGCCAGCAGCGTAGCTTTGAGCCGAGGAGAGACCCAGTACTTC.

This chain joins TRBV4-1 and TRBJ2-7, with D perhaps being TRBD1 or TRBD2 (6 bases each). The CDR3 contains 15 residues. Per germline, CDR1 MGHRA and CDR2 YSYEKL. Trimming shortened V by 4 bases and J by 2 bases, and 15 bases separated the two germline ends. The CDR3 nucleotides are TGCGCCAGCAGCCTTAGGAGGGGGACGACCTACGAGCAGTACTTC. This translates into CASSLRRGTTYEQYF.

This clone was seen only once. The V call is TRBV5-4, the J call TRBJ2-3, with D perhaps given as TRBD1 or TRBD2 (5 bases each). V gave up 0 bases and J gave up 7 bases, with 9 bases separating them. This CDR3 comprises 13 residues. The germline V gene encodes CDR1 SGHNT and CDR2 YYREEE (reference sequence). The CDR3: CASSLVWGNTQYF. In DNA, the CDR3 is TGTGCCAGCAGCTTGGTATGGGGGAATACGCAGTATTTT.

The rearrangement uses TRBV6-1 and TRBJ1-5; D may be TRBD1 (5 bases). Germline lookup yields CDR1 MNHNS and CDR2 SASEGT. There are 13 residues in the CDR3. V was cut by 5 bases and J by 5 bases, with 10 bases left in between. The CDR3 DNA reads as TGTGCCAGCAGTAGGGGTGGGTATCAGCCCCAGCATTTT. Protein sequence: CASSRGGYQPQHF.

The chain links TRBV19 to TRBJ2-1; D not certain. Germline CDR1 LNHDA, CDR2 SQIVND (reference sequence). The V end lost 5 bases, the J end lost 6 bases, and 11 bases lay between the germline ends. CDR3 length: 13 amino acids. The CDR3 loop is CASSGWAPNEQFF. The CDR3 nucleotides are TGTGCCAGTAGTGGGTGGGCCCCCAATGAGCAGTTCTTC.

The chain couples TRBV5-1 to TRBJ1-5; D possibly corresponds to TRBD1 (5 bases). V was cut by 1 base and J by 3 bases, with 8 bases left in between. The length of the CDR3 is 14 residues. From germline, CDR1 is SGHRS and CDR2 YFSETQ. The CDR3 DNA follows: TGCGCCAGCAGCTTGAGAGGGGACAATCAGCCCCAGCATTTT. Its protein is CASSLRGDNQPQHF. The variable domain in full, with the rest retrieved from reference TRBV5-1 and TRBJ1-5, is KAGVTQTPRYLIKTRGQQVTLSCSPISGHRSVSWYQQTPGQGLQFLFEYFSETQRNKGNFPGRFSGRQFSNSRSEMNVSTLELGDSALYLCASSLRGDNQPQHFGDGTRLSIL.

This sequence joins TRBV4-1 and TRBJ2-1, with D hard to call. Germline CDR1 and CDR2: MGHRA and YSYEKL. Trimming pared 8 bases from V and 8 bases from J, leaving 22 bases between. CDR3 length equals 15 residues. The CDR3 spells CASRPLRNPLDEQFF. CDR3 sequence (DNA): TGCGCCAGCCGCCCGCTGAGGAACCCCCTGGATGAGCAGTTCTTC.

The CDR3 nucleotides are TGTGCCAGCAGTTTAACCAGCGGGACACCTGGCGAGCAGTACTTC. It is translated as CASSLTSGTPGEQYF. The genes are TRBV27 and TRBJ2-7, with TRBD2 as a possible D gene (7 bases). This CDR3 has 15 amino acids. Germline V CDR1 and CDR2: MNHEY, SMNVEV (reference sequence). V shed 2 bases and J shed 6 bases, with 17 bases lying between them.

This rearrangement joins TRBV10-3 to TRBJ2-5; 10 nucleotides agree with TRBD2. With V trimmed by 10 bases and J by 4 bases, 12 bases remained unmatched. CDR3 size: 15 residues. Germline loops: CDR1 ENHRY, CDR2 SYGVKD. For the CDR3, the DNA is TGTGCCACCAGCCCACAGGGACTAGCGCGAGAGACCCAGTACTTC. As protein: CATSPQGLARETQYF.

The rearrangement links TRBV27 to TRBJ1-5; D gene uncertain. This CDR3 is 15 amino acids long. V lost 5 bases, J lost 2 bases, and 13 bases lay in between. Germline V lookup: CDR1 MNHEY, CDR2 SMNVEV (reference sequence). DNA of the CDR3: TGTGCCAGCAGTGTCAGCCGAGGAGGCAATCAGCCCCAGCATTTT. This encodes CASSVSRGGNQPQHF.

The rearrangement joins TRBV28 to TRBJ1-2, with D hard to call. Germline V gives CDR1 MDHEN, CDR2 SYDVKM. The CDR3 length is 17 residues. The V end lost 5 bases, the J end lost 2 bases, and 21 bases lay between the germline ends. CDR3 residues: CASSTSGILAGNYGYTF. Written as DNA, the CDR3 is TGTGCCAGCAGTACGTCAGGTATCTTGGCGGGGAACTATGGCTACACCTTC.

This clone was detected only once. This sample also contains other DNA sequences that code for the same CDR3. The CDR3 loop reads CASSRGQGNEQFF. The CDR3 nucleotides are TGTGCCAGCAGCCGGGGACAGGGCAATGAGCAGTTCTTC. The rearrangement links TRBV28 to TRBJ2-1; 9 bases fit TRBD1. Germline V lookup: CDR1 MDHEN, CDR2 SYDVKM. With V trimmed by 6 bases and J by 6 bases, 3 bases remained unmatched. The CDR3 totals 13 residues. Variable domain in full (rest from reference TRBV28 and TRBJ2-1): DVKVTQSSRYLVKRTGEKVFLECVQDMDHENMFWYRQDPGLGLRLIYFSYDVKMKEKGDIPEGYSVSREKKERFSLILESASTNQTSMYLCASSRGQGNEQFFGPGTRLTVL.

CDR3 protein: CASSHRKAAGGNEQFF. The CDR3 coding sequence is TGTGCCAGCAGCCATCGCAAAGCCGCGGGGGGGAATGAGCAGTTCTTC. This sequence joins TRBV11-3 and TRBJ2-1; 9 nucleotides match TRBD2. The ends lost 5 bases at V and 7 bases at J; junction bases unmatched: 12. Germline lookup yields CDR1 SGHNT and CDR2 YENEEA. The CDR3 consists of 16 residues.

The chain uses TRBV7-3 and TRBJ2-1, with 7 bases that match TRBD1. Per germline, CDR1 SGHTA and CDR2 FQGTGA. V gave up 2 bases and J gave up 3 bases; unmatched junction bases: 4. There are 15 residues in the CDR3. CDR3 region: CASSLQGGNYNEQFF. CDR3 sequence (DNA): TGTGCCAGCAGCTTACAAGGGGGCAACTACAATGAGCAGTTCTTC.

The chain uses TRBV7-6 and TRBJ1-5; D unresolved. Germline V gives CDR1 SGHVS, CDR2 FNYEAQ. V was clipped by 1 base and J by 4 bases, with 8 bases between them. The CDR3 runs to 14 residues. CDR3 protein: CASSLGPENQPQHF. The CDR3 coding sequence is TGTGCCAGCAGCTTAGGGCCGGAGAATCAGCCCCAGCATTTT.

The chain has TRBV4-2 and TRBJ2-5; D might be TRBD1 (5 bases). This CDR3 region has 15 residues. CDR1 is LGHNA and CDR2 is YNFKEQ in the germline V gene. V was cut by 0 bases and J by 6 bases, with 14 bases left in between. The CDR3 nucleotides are TGTGCCAGCAGCCAAGATTTTGGACAAAGAAAGACCCAGTACTTC. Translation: CASSQDFGQRKTQYF.

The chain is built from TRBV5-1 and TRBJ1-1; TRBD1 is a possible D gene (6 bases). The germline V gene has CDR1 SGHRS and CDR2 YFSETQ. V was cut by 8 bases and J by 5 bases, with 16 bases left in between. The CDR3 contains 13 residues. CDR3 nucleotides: TGCGCCAGTAAGGGGGGGACAAAGACTGAAGCTTTCTTT. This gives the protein CASKGGTKTEAFF.

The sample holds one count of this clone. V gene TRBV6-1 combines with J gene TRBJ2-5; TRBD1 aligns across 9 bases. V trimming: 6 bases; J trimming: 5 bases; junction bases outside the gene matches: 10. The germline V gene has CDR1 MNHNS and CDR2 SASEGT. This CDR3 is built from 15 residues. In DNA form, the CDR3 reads TGTGCCAGCAGGAGCCCCGGGACAGGGACGGAGACCCAGTACTTC. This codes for CASRSPGTGTETQYF.

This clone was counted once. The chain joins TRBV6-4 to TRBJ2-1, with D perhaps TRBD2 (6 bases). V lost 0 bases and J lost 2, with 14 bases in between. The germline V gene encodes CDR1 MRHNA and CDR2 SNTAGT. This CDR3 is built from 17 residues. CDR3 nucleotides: TGTGCCAGCAGTGACTCCCTGTTTAGCGGAACCTACAATGAGCAGTTCTTC. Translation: CASSDSLFSGTYNEQFF.

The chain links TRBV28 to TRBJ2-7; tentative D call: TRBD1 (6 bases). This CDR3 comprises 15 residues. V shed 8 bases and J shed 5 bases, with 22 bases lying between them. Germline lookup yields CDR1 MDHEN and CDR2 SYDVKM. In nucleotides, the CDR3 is TGTGCCAGCTTGACAGCCGGGACAACCACTCACGAGCAGTACTTC. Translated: CASLTAGTTTHEQYF.

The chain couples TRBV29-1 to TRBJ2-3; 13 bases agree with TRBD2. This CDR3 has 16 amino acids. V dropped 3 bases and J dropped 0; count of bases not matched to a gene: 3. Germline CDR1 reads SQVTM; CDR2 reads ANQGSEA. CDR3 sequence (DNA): TGCAGCGTTGACGGGACTAGCGGGATGAGCACAGATACGCAGTATTTT. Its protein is CSVDGTSGMSTDTQYF.

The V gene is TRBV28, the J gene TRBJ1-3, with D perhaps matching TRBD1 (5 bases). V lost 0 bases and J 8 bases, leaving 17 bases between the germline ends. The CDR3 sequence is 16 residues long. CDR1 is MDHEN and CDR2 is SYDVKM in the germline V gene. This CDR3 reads CASSLWFLGGRDTIYF. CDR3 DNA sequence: TGTGCCAGCAGTTTATGGTTTTTGGGGGGTCGTGACACCATATATTTT.